The clone carrying this TCR beta chain was counted a few times. Use of 60 Vbeta and 13 Jbeta primers characterized the PCR. This table comes from immunoSEQ multiplex PCR, and its TCRdb copy is limited to in-frame clones, with some not included. Seen here are 300,000 or so clones, around four fifths observed once, and the top ten hold 2%. Germline assignment: CDR1 MNHEY and CDR2 SVGAGI. V lost 5 bases to trimming and J lost 10 bases; unmatched junction nucleotides: 13. The CDR3 length is 14 residues. These data belong to a study of cytomegalovirus exposure and HLA in healthy donors. J is TRBJ1-1 and V is TRBV6-5; 7 nucleotides align to TRBD1. Sequencing used PBMCs. The receptor's source is a woman in her forties in good health and CMV-seropositive. CDR3: CASSLKLYRGTAFF. CDR3 nucleotides: TGTGCCAGCAGTCTAAAACTATACAGGGGTACAGCTTTCTTT.